This T cell receptor beta chain was recorded in a study of cytomegalovirus exposure and HLA in healthy donors. This CDR3 is built from 18 residues. Germline loops: CDR1 SNHLY, CDR2 FYNNEI. V dropped 1 base and J dropped 7; count of bases not matched to a gene: 15. This PCR relied on a set of 60 Vbeta primers and 13 Jbeta primers. The method was immunoSEQ multiplex PCR; TCRdb's version includes in-frame clones alone and lacks a portion of them. Of fewer than 150,000 clones in the sample, nearly 80% were seen once. As for this clone: Its antigen is currently unknown.

Study findings and constraints: Analyzed later, most CMV-associated TCR beta chains appeared HLA-restricted. The classifier, whose performance was assessed in both the original and validation cohorts, reportedly diagnosed cytomegalovirus status with high specificity and sensitivity.

This chain joins TRBV2 and TRBJ2-1, with 8 bases identical to TRBD1. This TCR was sampled from a man aged 30 to 39 in good health and CMV-seronegative. The sequenced sample consisted of PBMCs. The CDR3 sequence is CASSEGVLRDRPLNEQFF. The CDR3 DNA follows: TGTGCCAGCAGTGAAGGCGTACTCCGGGACAGGCCATTGAATGAGCAGTTCTTC. The whole variable domain, filled in from reference TRBV2 and TRBJ2-1, reads EPEVTQTPSHQVTQMGQEVILRCVPISNHLYFYWYRQILGQKVEFLVSFYNNEISEKSEIFDDQFSVERPDGSNFTLKIRSTKLEDSAMYFCASSEGVLRDRPLNEQFFGPGTRLTVL.